This TCR beta chain stems from a study of blood T cell repertoires in COVID-19. Study in general: Sample material is recorded as cDNA or gDNA derived from T cells, B-cell-depleted T cells, or PBMCs.

Per the original methods: Reference gene primer amplification gave estimated nucleated cell counts. Clones were read by immunoSEQ multiplex PCR, and TCRdb kept only the in-frame ones, dropping some. That table supplies the V and J calls and clone size; D and trimming were determined from the DNA. The table has approximately 110,000 clones, roughly 82% seen once. J lost 6 bases, V lost 0 bases, and 3 bases had no gene match. The CDR3 has 15 residues. CDR1 and CDR2 from the germline V gene are MDHEN and SYDVKM. J is TRBJ2-7 and V is TRBV28, with TRBD2 matching over 12 bases. The clonotype comes from a woman aged 80 or older with active or convalescent COVID-19. Sequencing was carried out using peripheral blood. Here the CDR3 DNA reads TGTGCCAGCAGTTTATGGACTAGCGGGAGAAGCGAGCAGTACTTC. This codes for CASSLWTSGRSEQYF.